This T cell receptor beta chain originates from a study of shared clonotypes between healthy human individuals. Notes on the study in general: Naive CD4 clonotypes were shared across several donors at about 5%. Despite large depth, sorted-subset datasets appeared incompletely sequenced.

Sequencing used immunoSEQ multiplex PCR; TCRdb keeps in-frame clones, though not all of them. The table lists over 400,000 clones, roughly 95% of them singletons, with under 0.065% in the top ten. The germline gives CDR1 MNHNS, CDR2 SASEGT. V lost 2 bases and J 0 bases, leaving 5 bases between the germline ends. The CDR3 runs to 14 residues. Remarks on this clone: The antigen remains undetermined.

Into CD45RA+ naive and CD45RA-negative memory subsets, the CD4+ cells were split. The rearrangement joins TRBV6-1 to TRBJ1-5; D gene uncertain. This receptor was identified in a woman aged 25 to 39 in good health. The sequenced sample consisted of naive CD4+ T cells sorted from blood. Regarding subset: CD45RA+ positively selected. The CDR3 region has the DNA TGTGCCAGCAGTGAAATGTTTAGCAATCAGCCCCAGCATTTT. This translates into CASSEMFSNQPQHF.